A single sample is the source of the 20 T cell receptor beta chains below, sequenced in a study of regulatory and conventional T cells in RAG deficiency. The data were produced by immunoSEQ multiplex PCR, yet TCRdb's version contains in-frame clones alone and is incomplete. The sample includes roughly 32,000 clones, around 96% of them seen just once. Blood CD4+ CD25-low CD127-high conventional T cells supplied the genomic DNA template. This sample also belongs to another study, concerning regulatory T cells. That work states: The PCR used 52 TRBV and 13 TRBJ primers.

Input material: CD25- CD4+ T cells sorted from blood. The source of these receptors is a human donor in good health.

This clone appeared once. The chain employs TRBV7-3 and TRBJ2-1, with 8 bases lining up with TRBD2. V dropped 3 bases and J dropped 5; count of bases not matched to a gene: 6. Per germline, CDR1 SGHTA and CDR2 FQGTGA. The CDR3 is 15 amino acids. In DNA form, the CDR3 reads TGTGCCAGCAGCTTCGGGAGGGGGTCTAACAATGAGCAGTTCTTC. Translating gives CASSFGRGSNNEQFF.

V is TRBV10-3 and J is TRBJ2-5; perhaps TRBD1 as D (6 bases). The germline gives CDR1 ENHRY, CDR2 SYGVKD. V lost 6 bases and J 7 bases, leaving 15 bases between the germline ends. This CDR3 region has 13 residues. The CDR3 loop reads CAISTGKVGTQYF. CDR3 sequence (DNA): TGTGCCATCAGCACAGGGAAGGTAGGGACCCAGTACTTC.

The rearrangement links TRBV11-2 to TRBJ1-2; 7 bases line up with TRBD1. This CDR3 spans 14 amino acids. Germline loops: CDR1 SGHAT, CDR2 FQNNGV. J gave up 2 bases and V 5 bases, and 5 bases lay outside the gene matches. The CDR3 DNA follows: TGTGCCAGCAGCCAGGGGGACCCCAACTATGGCTACACCTTC. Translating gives CASSQGDPNYGYTF.

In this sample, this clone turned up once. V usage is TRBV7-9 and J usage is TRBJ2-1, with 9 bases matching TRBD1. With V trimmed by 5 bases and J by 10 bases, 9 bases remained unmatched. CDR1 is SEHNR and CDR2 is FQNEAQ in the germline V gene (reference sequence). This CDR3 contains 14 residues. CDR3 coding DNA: TGTGCCAGCAGCCGACAGGGGGGTAAGGTCGAGCAGTTCTTC. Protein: CASSRQGGKVEQFF.

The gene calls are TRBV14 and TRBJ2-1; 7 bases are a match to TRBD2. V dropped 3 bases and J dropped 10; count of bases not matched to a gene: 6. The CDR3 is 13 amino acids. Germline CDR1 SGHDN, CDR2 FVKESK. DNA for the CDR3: TGTGCCAGCAGCCAGCGCGGGAGCGGGGAGCAGTTCTTC. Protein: CASSQRGSGEQFF.

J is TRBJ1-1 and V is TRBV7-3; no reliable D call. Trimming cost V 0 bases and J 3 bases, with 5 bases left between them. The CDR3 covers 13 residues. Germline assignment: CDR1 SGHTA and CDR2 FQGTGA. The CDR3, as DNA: TGTGCCAGCAGCTTAACAGCTTACACTGAAGCTTTCTTT. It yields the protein CASSLTAYTEAFF.

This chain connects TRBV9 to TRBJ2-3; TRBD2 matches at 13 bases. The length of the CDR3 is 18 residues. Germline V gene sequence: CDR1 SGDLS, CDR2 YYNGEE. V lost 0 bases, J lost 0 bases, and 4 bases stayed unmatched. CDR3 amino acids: CASSVATSGGGSTDTQYF. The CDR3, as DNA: TGTGCCAGCAGCGTAGCAACTAGCGGGGGGGGGAGCACAGATACGCAGTATTTT.

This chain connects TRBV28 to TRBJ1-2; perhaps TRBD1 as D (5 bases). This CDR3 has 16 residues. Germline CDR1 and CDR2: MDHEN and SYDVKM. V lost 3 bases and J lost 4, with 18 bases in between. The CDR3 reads CASSFGGFGGGYGYTF. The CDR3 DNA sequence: TGTGCCAGCAGTTTTGGCGGTTTCGGGGGAGGCTATGGCTACACCTTC.

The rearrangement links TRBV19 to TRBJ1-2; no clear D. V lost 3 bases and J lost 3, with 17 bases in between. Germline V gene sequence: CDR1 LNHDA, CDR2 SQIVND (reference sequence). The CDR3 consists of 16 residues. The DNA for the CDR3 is TGTGCCAGTAGTATGTGGGCGGGCGCCGGGGACTATGGCTACACCTTC. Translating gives CASSMWAGAGDYGYTF.

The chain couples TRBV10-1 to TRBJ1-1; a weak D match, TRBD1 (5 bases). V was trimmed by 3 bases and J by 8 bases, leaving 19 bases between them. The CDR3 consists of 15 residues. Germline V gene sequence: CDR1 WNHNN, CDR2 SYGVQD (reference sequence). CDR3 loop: CASSDKAVTGGEAFF. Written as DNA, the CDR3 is TGCGCCAGCAGTGATAAGGCCGTTACAGGCGGAGAAGCTTTCTTT.

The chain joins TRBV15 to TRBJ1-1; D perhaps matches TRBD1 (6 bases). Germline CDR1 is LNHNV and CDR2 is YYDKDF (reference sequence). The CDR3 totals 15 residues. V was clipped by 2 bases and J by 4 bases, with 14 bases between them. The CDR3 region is CATSRPGAVGTEAFF. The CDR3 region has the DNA TGTGCCACCAGCAGACCAGGGGCCGTCGGCACTGAAGCTTTCTTT.

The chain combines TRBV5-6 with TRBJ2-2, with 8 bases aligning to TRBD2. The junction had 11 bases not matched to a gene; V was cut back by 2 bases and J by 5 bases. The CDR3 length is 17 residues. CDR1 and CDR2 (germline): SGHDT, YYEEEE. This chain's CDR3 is CASSFFFSTSGTGELFF. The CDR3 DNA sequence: TGTGCCAGCAGCTTCTTTTTCAGTACTAGCGGTACCGGGGAGCTGTTTTTT.

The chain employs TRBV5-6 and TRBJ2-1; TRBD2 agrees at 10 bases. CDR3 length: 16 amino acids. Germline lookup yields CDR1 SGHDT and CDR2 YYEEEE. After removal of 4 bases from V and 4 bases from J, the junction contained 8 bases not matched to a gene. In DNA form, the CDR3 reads TGTGCCAGCAGCCTGGGGACTAGCGCTACATACAATGAGCAGTTCTTC. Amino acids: CASSLGTSATYNEQFF.

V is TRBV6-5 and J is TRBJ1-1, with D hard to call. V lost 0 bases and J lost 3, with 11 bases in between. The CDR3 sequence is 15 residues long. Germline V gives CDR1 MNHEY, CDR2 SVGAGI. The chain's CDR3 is CASSYSRGIDTEAFF. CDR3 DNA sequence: TGTGCCAGCAGTTACTCCAGAGGTATAGACACTGAAGCTTTCTTT.

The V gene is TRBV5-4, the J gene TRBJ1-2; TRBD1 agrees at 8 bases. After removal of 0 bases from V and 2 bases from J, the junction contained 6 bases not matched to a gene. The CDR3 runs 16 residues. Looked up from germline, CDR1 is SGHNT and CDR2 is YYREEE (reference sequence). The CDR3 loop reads CASSLGQGASNYGYTF. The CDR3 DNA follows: TGTGCCAGCAGCTTGGGCCAGGGGGCGAGCAACTATGGCTACACCTTC.

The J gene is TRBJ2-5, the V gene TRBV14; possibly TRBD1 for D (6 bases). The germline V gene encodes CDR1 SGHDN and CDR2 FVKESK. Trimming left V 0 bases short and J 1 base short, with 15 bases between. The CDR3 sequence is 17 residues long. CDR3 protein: CASSQDKVGTRQETQYF. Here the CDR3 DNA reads TGTGCCAGCAGCCAAGATAAAGTAGGGACACGCCAAGAGACCCAGTACTTC.

The CDR3 spells CAIRAGQESEAFF. The CDR3 DNA reads as TGTGCCATCAGGGCGGGACAGGAGTCTGAAGCTTTCTTT. This chain connects TRBV10-3 to TRBJ1-1, with TRBD1 matching over 8 bases. Trimming removed 6 bases from V and 6 bases from J; junction bases left unmatched: 6. This CDR3 is 13 amino acids long. CDR1 and CDR2 (germline): ENHRY, SYGVKD.

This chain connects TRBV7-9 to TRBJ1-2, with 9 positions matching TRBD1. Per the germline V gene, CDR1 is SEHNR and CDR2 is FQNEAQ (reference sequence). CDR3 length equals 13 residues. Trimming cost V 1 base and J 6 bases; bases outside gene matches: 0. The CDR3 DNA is TGTGCCAGCAGCTTAGGGACAGGGGATGGCTACACCTTC. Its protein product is CASSLGTGDGYTF.

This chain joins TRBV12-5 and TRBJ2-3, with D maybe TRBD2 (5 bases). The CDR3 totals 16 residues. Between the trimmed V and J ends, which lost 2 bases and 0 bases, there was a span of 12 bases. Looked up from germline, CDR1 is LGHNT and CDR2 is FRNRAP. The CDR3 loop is CASGLLRGTSTDTQYF. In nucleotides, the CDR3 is TGTGCTAGTGGTTTGTTACGGGGAACTAGCACAGATACGCAGTATTTT.

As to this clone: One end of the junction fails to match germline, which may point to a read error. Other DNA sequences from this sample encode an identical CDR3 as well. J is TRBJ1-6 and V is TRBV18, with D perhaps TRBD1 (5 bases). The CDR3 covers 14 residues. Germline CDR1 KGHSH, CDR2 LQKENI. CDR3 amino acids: CASSPTGSNSPLHF. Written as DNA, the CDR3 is TGTGCCAGCTCACCAACAGGATCTAATTCCCCCCTCCACTTT.